These 5 T cell receptor beta chains came from one sample sequenced in a study of blood T cells in healthy people across ages. The second PCR ran about 6 to 11 cycles with a sample-barcoded 5' primer and J-beta primers. TCRdb re-analysed the 5' RACE reads in MiXCR, keeping a single row per CDR3 protein. The sample gives around 1.1 million distinct CDR3 sequences, less than 45% of which show up once; around 12% is in the top ten. Source material: blood. These receptors originate from a man aged 18-30 years in good health.

The chain joins TRBV3-1 to TRBJ1-4; D gene uncertain. Trimming stripped 5 bases from V and 8 bases from J, with 9 bases between. Germline V CDR1 and CDR2: LGHDT, YNNKEL (reference sequence). This CDR3 has 12 amino acids. CDR3 nucleotides: TGTGCCAGCAGCTCCAGCGGGGAAAAACTGTTTTTT. It translates to CASSSSGEKLFF.

The chain carries TRBV6-5 and TRBJ2-3; maybe TRBD2 (5 bases). Trimming took 8 bases from V and 1 from J, leaving 13 bases between them. This CDR3 has 14 residues. The germline CDR1 and CDR2 sequences are MNHEY and SVGAGI. CDR3 region: CASQLTRGTDTQYF. CDR3 sequence (DNA): TGTGCCAGCCAGCTCACTAGGGGCACAGATACGCAGTATTTT.

This clonotype was counted ten times or more. This chain connects TRBV5-1 to TRBJ2-1; no firm D call. V was trimmed by 0 bases and J by 1 base, leaving 8 bases between them. Germline CDR1 SGHRS, CDR2 YFSETQ. The CDR3 has 15 residues. The CDR3: CASSLATVSYNEQFF. CDR3 sequence (DNA): TGCGCCAGCAGCTTGGCCACGGTATCCTACAATGAGCAGTTCTTC.

This clonotype was picked up a small number of times. CDR3 amino acids: CSVAGETNQPQHF. The DNA for the CDR3 is TGCAGCGTTGCCGGGGAGACCAATCAGCCCCAGCATTTT. The gene calls are TRBV29-1 and TRBJ1-5; the D is unclear. The CDR3 spans 13 residues. The V gene's germline CDR1 is SQVTM and CDR2 ANQGSEA. V lost 4 bases and J 3 bases, leaving 10 bases between the germline ends.

This clonotype has more than one count but fewer than ten. The chain recombines TRBV25-1 with TRBJ1-6; D call uncertain. Germline assignment: CDR1 MGHDK and CDR2 SYGVNS. The V gene lost 5 bases and the J gene lost 14 bases, with 19 bases spanning the gap. The CDR3 is made up of 14 amino acids. CDR3 loop: CASSPQKSPLALHF. CDR3 bases: TGTGCCAGCAGTCCCCAAAAATCTCCCTTGGCCCTCCACTTT. Drawing the rest from reference TRBV25-1 and TRBJ1-6, the complete variable domain is EADIYQTPRYLVIGTGKKITLECSQTMGHDKMYWYQQDPGMELHLIHYSYGVNSTEKGDLSSESTVSRIRTEHFPLTLESARPSHTSQYLCASSPQKSPLALHFGNGTRLTVT.